This passage covers 12 T cell receptor beta chains from one sample sequenced in a study of cytomegalovirus exposure and HLA in healthy donors. Method: immunoSEQ multiplex PCR; TCRdb's copy keeps in-frame clones and lacks some. The table records under 200,000 clones, approximately 88% of them present only once. Sample: PBMCs. The receptors stem from a young man in good health and CMV-seropositive.

Of note for this clone: At the DNA level, this CDR3 is encoded by other sequences in the same sample as well. J is TRBJ2-3 and V is TRBV30; possible D gene TRBD1, 7 bases. This CDR3 is 14 amino acids long. Germline-derived CDR1 and CDR2 are GTSNPN and SVGIG (reference sequence). Trimming removed 5 bases at V and 0 bases at J, with 12 bases between. The CDR3 spells CAWETGTSTDTQYF. CDR3 in DNA: TGTGCCTGGGAGACAGGGACTAGCACAGATACGCAGTATTTT.

This sequence joins TRBV9 and TRBJ1-2; tentatively, D is TRBD1 (5 bases). V was pared by 4 bases and J by 5 bases, with 15 bases between. Germline CDR1 SGDLS, CDR2 YYNGEE. The CDR3 covers 14 residues. The CDR3 sequence: CASSLSGGAYGYTF. CDR3 nucleotide sequence: TGTGCCAGCAGCCTTAGTGGAGGGGCGTATGGCTACACCTTC.

The chain recombines TRBV9 with TRBJ1-2; 7 bases are shared with TRBD1. The CDR3 covers 15 residues. The J segment lost 2 bases and the V segment lost 3 bases, leaving 7 bases of the junction unmatched. Germline-derived CDR1 and CDR2 are SGDLS and YYNGEE. CDR3 nucleotides: TGTGCCAGCAGCGCAGGGGGGCAGGGGAACTATGGCTACACCTTC. As protein: CASSAGGQGNYGYTF.

This clone was observed once. This chain joins TRBV15 and TRBJ2-1; 7 nucleotides agree with TRBD2. Germline V gene lookup returns CDR1 LNHNV and CDR2 YYDKDF (reference sequence). Trimming cost V 0 bases and J 8 bases; bases outside gene matches: 10. This CDR3 is 16 amino acids long. CDR3 nucleotides: TGTGCCACCAGCAGAGATCGGGCGGGAGAACCCCATGAGCAGTTCTTC. It specifies CATSRDRAGEPHEQFF.

With respect to this clone: A much larger clone lies a single base off, so this may be a read error. The rearrangement joins TRBV11-3 to TRBJ2-7; 8 nucleotides match TRBD2. The V gene's germline CDR1 is SGHNT and CDR2 YENEEA. V was clipped by 5 bases and J by 4 bases; unmatched bases: 1. The CDR3 has 12 residues. In DNA form, the CDR3 reads TGTGCCAGCAGCCCGGGGGGGTACGAGCAGTACTTC. Its translation is CASSPGGYEQYF.

V and J are TRBV6-6 and TRBJ1-1; 7 positions agree with TRBD1. The CDR3 loop spans 13 amino acids. V trimming: 6 bases; J trimming: 10 bases; junction bases outside the gene matches: 11. The germline CDR1 and CDR2 sequences are MNHNY and SVGAGI (reference sequence). The CDR3 protein is CASSFDREGRAFF. Written as DNA, the CDR3 is TGTGCCAGCAGCTTTGACAGGGAAGGGAGAGCTTTCTTT.

The chain couples TRBV14 to TRBJ2-1; D is unclear. The CDR3 has 15 residues. Germline CDR1 and CDR2: SGHDN and FVKESK. Trimming took off 5 bases at V and 0 bases at J, with 11 bases between the two ends. In DNA form, the CDR3 reads TGTGCCAGCAGCTCGATGCCTAGCTCCTACAATGAGCAGTTCTTC. Translated, it gives CASSSMPSSYNEQFF.

V is TRBV2 and J is TRBJ2-1; D gene uncertain. Trimming removed 4 bases from V and 7 bases from J, with 11 bases in between. Germline loops: CDR1 SNHLY, CDR2 FYNNEI. The CDR3 consists of 13 residues. The CDR3 DNA sequence: TGTGCCAGCAGTGTAACTCGTTGGAATGAGCAGTTCTTC. As protein: CASSVTRWNEQFF.

The chain is built from TRBV6-5 and TRBJ1-1; D not certain. This CDR3 is 13 amino acids long. In germline, CDR1 is MNHEY, CDR2 SVGAGI. The germline V and J ends were trimmed by 10 bases and 0 bases, with 12 bases remaining between them. The CDR3 protein is CATYGSLNTEAFF. Here the CDR3 DNA reads TGTGCCACCTACGGGAGCCTGAACACTGAAGCTTTCTTT.

The V gene is TRBV5-1, the J gene TRBJ2-3; 11 positions agree with TRBD2. The trim removed 0 bases at V and 3 bases at J, leaving 6 bases unmatched. The CDR3 consists of 17 residues. The germline V gene has CDR1 SGHRS and CDR2 YFSETQ. CDR3 loop: CASSLALAGGVTDTQYF. CDR3 nucleotides: TGCGCCAGCAGCTTGGCTCTAGCGGGAGGAGTAACAGATACGCAGTATTTT.

The CDR3 DNA follows: TGTGCCATCCGACAGGGGGATAATGAAAAACTGTTTTTT. Its protein product is CAIRQGDNEKLFF. The chain recombines TRBV7-9 with TRBJ1-4, with TRBD1 matching over 9 bases. The CDR3 runs 13 residues. After removal of 10 bases from V and 4 bases from J, the junction contained 4 bases not matched to a gene. Germline V gives CDR1 SEHNR, CDR2 FQNEAQ (reference sequence).

V gene TRBV30 combines with J gene TRBJ2-7, with TRBD2 as a possible D gene (6 bases). This CDR3 comprises 15 residues. V was shortened by 4 bases and J by 3 bases, with 19 bases between the two germline ends. CDR1 is GTSNPN and CDR2 is SVGIG in the germline V gene (reference sequence). In DNA, the CDR3 is TGTGCCTGGACCATATCCGGGACTCTCCGCTACGAGCAGTACTTC. Amino acids: CAWTISGTLRYEQYF.